This is a list of T cell receptor beta chains from one sample in a study of T cell repertoires in cytomegalovirus infection. TCRdb processed the reads anew with MiXCR; each CDR3 protein has one entry. The data contain under 150,000 distinct CDR3 sequences, approximately 24% of them singletons. These receptors are not linked to any known antigen. Material: PBMCs, sequenced either directly or after in vitro stimulation (not recorded which). Receptors were obtained from a human donor in good health (CMV status not recorded). Some clones in this sample may be carry-over from other donors' samples. The CDR3 runs from the conserved cysteine through the conserved F or W.

TRBV27	TRBJ2-5	CASSPGLAFRFQETQYF
TRBV30	TRBJ1-2	CAWSDGFGLNYGYTF
TRBV28	TRBJ2-1	CASSARDSTTVDEQFF
TRBV30	TRBJ2-3	CAWSVASADTQYF
TRBV7-8	TRBJ2-5	CASSLTDQETQYF
TRBV14	TRBJ2-3	CASSQGQASTDTQYF
TRBV7-2	TRBJ2-1	CASSPRHFSYNEQFF
TRBV6-2/TRBV6-3	TRBJ2-1	CASRPRTGLSYNEQFF
TRBV20-1	TRBJ2-1	CSARGWVAGEGYEQFF
TRBV29-1	TRBJ2-2	CSVEEATDTGELFF
TRBV24-1	TRBJ2-3	CATSDFTRGDTDTQYF
TRBV6-1	TRBJ2-1	CASSARQGRREQFF
TRBV14	TRBJ1-5	CASSPGGGDNQPQHF
TRBV2	TRBJ2-7	CASSEGPARGTYEQYF
TRBV12-3/TRBV12-4	TRBJ2-1	CASTILTPASYNEQFF
TRBV11-2	TRBJ2-2	CASSLAGRVPGELFF
TRBV10-3	TRBJ2-5	CAIAEGQETQYF
TRBV28	TRBJ2-1	CASSSLLAGAFDEQFF
TRBV18	TRBJ1-1	CASSPRGGVNVRTEAFF
TRBV20-1	TRBJ2-2	CSARLSGGGNTGELFF
TRBV27	TRBJ1-2	CASRSGTYYGYTF
TRBV11-3	TRBJ2-3	CASTMAGGSTDTQYF
TRBV18	TRBJ1-2	CASSPPGLTGTGYGYTF
TRBV19	TRBJ2-2	CASSTRTGNTGELFF
TRBV7-2	TRBJ2-5	CASSLDSFETQYF
TRBV24-1	TRBJ1-5	CATSDPNQPQHF
TRBV7-2	TRBJ1-6	CASSSIDRFNSPLHF
TRBV7-2	TRBJ2-5	CASSLDRGLQETQYF
TRBV28	TRBJ2-1	CASSSWDRGDEQFF
TRBV28	TRBJ2-3	CASSFSTSGSTDTQYF
TRBV19	TRBJ2-2	CASRKVAAGKLFF
TRBV6-2/TRBV6-3	TRBJ2-1	CASSYPVGVANEQFF
TRBV20-1	TRBJ2-1	CSARGTSGTIEQFF
TRBV7-2	TRBJ1-5	CASSWDLNQPQHF
TRBV4-2	TRBJ1-1	CASSQRGGDTEAFF
TRBV4-1	TRBJ1-6	CASSQVQGSGSPLHF
TRBV12-3/TRBV12-4	TRBJ1-5	CASSFRGIQPQHF
TRBV7-6	TRBJ2-7	CASSLSTELEQYF
TRBV7-2	TRBJ1-2	CASSPRGGYGYTF
TRBV7-2	TRBJ2-5	CASRPGQGAETQYF
TRBV10-3	TRBJ2-5	CAINAREKETQYF
TRBV11-3	TRBJ2-1	CASSFGASGYNEQFF
TRBV11-3	TRBJ2-4	CASSRSSGRALTKNIQYF
TRBV27	TRBJ2-1	CASSTGLINEQFF
TRBV4-3	TRBJ2-3	CASSQDSLGADTQYF
TRBV7-9	TRBJ2-1	CASSLAGLAGIYNEQFF